The next 5 T cell receptor beta chains were all read from a single sample in a study of blood T cell repertoires in COVID-19. This table comes from immunoSEQ multiplex PCR, and its TCRdb copy is limited to in-frame clones, with some not included. In the table there are around 160,000 clones, roughly 78% of which are singletons. The sequenced sample consisted of peripheral blood. The source is a human donor with acute or convalescent COVID-19. The donor label of this sample is uncertain.

CDR3 sequence: CAWSEGTAQVAFF. The CDR3 DNA reads TGTGCCTGGAGTGAGGGGACAGCTCAGGTAGCTTTCTTT. The genes are TRBV30 and TRBJ1-1; 7 bases are a match to TRBD1. The CDR3 consists of 13 residues. Germline V gives CDR1 GTSNPN, CDR2 SVGIG (reference sequence). J was trimmed by 10 bases and V by 1 base; bases with no gene match: 9.

The chain links TRBV2 to TRBJ1-1; D is possibly TRBD1 (6 bases). The CDR3 is made up of 15 amino acids. Germline V lookup: CDR1 SNHLY, CDR2 FYNNEI. V lost 7 bases to trimming and J lost 0 bases, with 15 bases between them. The CDR3 sequence is CASTSSGQMNTEAFF. CDR3 nucleotide sequence: TGTGCCAGCACGAGTTCGGGACAAATGAACACTGAAGCTTTCTTT.

The chain uses TRBV5-1 and TRBJ1-1; D gene uncertain. Trimming took 7 bases from V and 0 from J, leaving 16 bases between them. Germline V gene sequence: CDR1 SGHRS, CDR2 YFSETQ. CDR3 length: 15 residues. For the CDR3, the DNA is TGCGCCAGCGCGACGGTAGACACGATGAACACTGAAGCTTTCTTT. This gives the protein CASATVDTMNTEAFF.

The CDR3 here is CAWSVGQGGSNTGELFF. The DNA of the CDR3 is TGTGCCTGGAGTGTAGGACAGGGCGGTTCGAACACCGGGGAGCTGTTTTTT. V is TRBV30 and J is TRBJ2-2, with 8 positions matching TRBD1. Germline V gives CDR1 GTSNPN, CDR2 SVGIG (reference sequence). V lost 0 bases and J lost 0; bases outside the gene matches: 6. This CDR3 is built from 17 residues.

V is TRBV19 and J is TRBJ2-1; possible D gene TRBD1, 6 bases. V gave up 4 bases and J gave up 3 bases, with 10 bases separating them. Germline V CDR1 and CDR2: LNHDA, SQIVND (reference sequence). This CDR3 has 14 amino acids. Here the CDR3 reads CASSKTDSYNEQFF. The DNA for the CDR3 is TGTGCCAGTAGTAAAACGGACAGCTACAATGAGCAGTTCTTC.